Shown below are 13 T cell receptor beta chains from a single sample sequenced in a study of T cell repertoires in cytomegalovirus infection. TCRdb ran MiXCR on the reads and lists one entry per CDR3 protein. Of about 360,000 distinct CDR3 sequences in the sample, 15% to 20% were seen once. Input material: PBMCs. Receptors originate from a human donor in good health (CMV status not recorded). Some clones in this sample may be carry-over from other donors' samples.

This clonotype turned up a few times. The CDR3 loop reads CASSSLGQDYEQYF. CDR3 in DNA: TGTGCCAGCAGCTCACTGGGACAGGACTACGAGCAGTACTTC. The chain combines TRBV11-2 with TRBJ2-7; 8 nucleotides match TRBD1. The CDR3 is 14 residues long. Germline CDR1 SGHAT, CDR2 FQNNGV. The ends lost 4 bases at V and 3 bases at J; junction bases unmatched: 5.

The chain employs TRBV2 and TRBJ2-6, with no clear D. Germline CDR1 SNHLY, CDR2 FYNNEI. There are 15 residues in the CDR3. V was clipped by 5 bases and J by 4 bases, with 12 bases between them. The CDR3 loop is CASSPTPLGANVLTF. The CDR3 nucleotides are TGTGCCAGCAGTCCGACCCCGCTGGGGGCCAACGTCCTGACTTTC.

This clonotype was seen more than once but under ten times. The chain combines TRBV6-6 with TRBJ2-2; D remains ambiguous. Germline values: CDR1 MNHNY, CDR2 SVGAGI (reference sequence). The CDR3 consists of 15 residues. Trimming removed 0 bases at V and 1 base at J, with 6 bases between. Here the CDR3 DNA reads TGTGCCAGCAGTTACTCGACGGGGAACACCGGGGAGCTGTTTTTT. As protein: CASSYSTGNTGELFF.

The chain recombines TRBV5-4 with TRBJ2-7; no clear D gene. This CDR3 spans 14 amino acids. Germline-derived CDR1 and CDR2 are SGHNT and YYREEE (reference sequence). The V end lost 3 bases, the J end lost 5 bases, and 15 bases lay between the germline ends. CDR3 amino acids: CASSSSLLPHEQYF. The CDR3 DNA reads TGTGCCAGCAGCTCGAGTCTTCTTCCCCACGAGCAGTACTTC.

This chain links TRBV2 with TRBJ2-4, with D hard to call. V shed 4 bases and J shed 5 bases, with 15 bases lying between them. The CDR3 totals 15 residues. Germline CDR1 SNHLY, CDR2 FYNNEI. The CDR3 is CASSVALLSQNIQYF. CDR3 coding DNA: TGTGCCAGCAGTGTCGCCCTCCTGAGCCAAAACATTCAGTACTTC.

V is TRBV7-9 and J is TRBJ1-5; a possible D gene is TRBD1 (5 bases). The length of the CDR3 is 16 residues. CDR1 is SEHNR and CDR2 is FQNEAQ in the germline V gene (reference sequence). With 1 base removed from V and 0 bases from J, the gap between germline ends came to 10 bases. The CDR3 bases are TGTGCCAGCAGCTTAGGGTGGGGGAATAGCAATCAGCCCCAGCATTTT. This translates into CASSLGWGNSNQPQHF.

This clonotype was seen many times. The chain joins TRBV7-2 to TRBJ1-3, with D maybe TRBD1 (6 bases). The CDR3 runs to 15 residues. Deletions cut 2 bases from V and 4 bases from J, with 12 bases between. From germline, CDR1 is SGHTA and CDR2 FQGNSA. The CDR3 DNA follows: TGTGCCAGCAGCTTACTATGGGGGGCCGGAAACACCATATATTTT. This translates into CASSLLWGAGNTIYF.

This clonotype was seen repeatedly, ten times or more. The CDR3 DNA is TGTGCCAGCAGCTCGGGATACCCAGATTATTATAGCAATCAGCCCCAGCATTTT. This sequence encodes CASSSGYPDYYSNQPQHF. The rearrangement links TRBV12-3 or TRBV12-4 to TRBJ1-5; no clear D. V dropped 6 bases and J dropped 0 bases, with 21 bases sitting between them. This CDR3 has 18 residues.

This clonotype was seen more than once but under ten times. V is TRBV7-2 and J is TRBJ1-1; a weak D match, TRBD1 (5 bases). This CDR3 has 13 amino acids. V shed 5 bases and J shed 4 bases, with 11 bases lying between them. Germline V gives CDR1 SGHTA, CDR2 FQGNSA. Written as DNA, the CDR3 is TGTGCCAGCAGCCCACAGGTAGGCACTGAAGCTTTCTTT. Its protein product is CASSPQVGTEAFF. Using reference TRBV7-2 and TRBJ1-1 for the parts outside the CDR3, the full variable domain is GAGVSQSPSNKVTEKGKDVELRCDPISGHTALYWYRQSLGQGLEFLIYFQGNSAPDKSGLPSDRFSAERTGGSVSTLTIQRTQQEDSAVYLCASSPQVGTEAFFGQGTRLTVV.

The J gene is TRBJ2-1, the V gene TRBV27, with D unclear. Germline CDR1 is MNHEY and CDR2 is SMNVEV (reference sequence). V was cut by 6 bases and J by 7 bases, with 13 bases left in between. This CDR3 has 13 amino acids. CDR3 loop: CASSWARRNEQFF. CDR3 coding DNA: TGTGCCAGCAGCTGGGCCCGTAGAAATGAGCAGTTCTTC.

This clonotype has at least ten counts. V usage is TRBV7-2 and J usage is TRBJ1-2; TRBD1 matches at 9 bases. Germline V gene sequence: CDR1 SGHTA, CDR2 FQGNSA. The CDR3 totals 14 residues. The V and J ends lost 4 bases and 8 bases, in that order; junction bases with no gene match: 8. The CDR3 reads CASSSRTGARGYTF. The CDR3 DNA reads as TGTGCCAGCAGCTCGCGGACAGGGGCGAGAGGCTACACCTTC.

The chain combines TRBV5-4 with TRBJ2-1, with TRBD2 identical over 7 bases. Germline V CDR1 and CDR2: SGHNT, YYREEE (reference sequence). V lost 4 bases, J lost 10 bases, and 14 bases stayed unmatched. This CDR3 spans 15 amino acids. CDR3 in DNA: TGTGCCAGCAGCGGGCGGGGCGGGAGAACAAGCGAGCAGTTCTTC. It codes for CASSGRGGRTSEQFF.

The chain couples TRBV10-3 to TRBJ2-3; the D gene could be TRBD1 or TRBD2 (6 bases each). This CDR3 has 15 amino acids. Per germline, CDR1 ENHRY and CDR2 SYGVKD. Trimming stripped 9 bases from V and 2 bases from J, with 18 bases between. The CDR3 region is CAMGGVTGDTDTQYF. The CDR3 DNA follows: TGTGCCATGGGGGGCGTGACAGGAGACACAGATACGCAGTATTTT.